A single sample gave rise to the 12 T cell receptor beta chains below, sequenced in a study of OX40 agonist ivuxolimab in advanced cancers. Using immunoSEQ multiplex PCR, the repertoire was profiled, and TCRdb retains in-frame clones only, with some absent. Among tens of thousands of clones listed, about 90% were seen once. The sample consisted of CD4+ or CD8+ T cells sorted from blood, taken in a trial of the OX40 agonist ivuxolimab. The source of these receptors is an adult with an advanced solid tumor such as melanoma, head and neck, liver or kidney cancer.

The chain couples TRBV9 to TRBJ2-3, with D unclear. Germline CDR1 and CDR2: SGDLS and YYNGEE. The CDR3 has 13 amino acids. Trimming cost V 0 bases and J 3 bases, with 5 bases left between them. The DNA for the CDR3 is TGTGCCAGCAGCGTAGTGGGGACAGATACGCAGTATTTT. It is translated as CASSVVGTDTQYF.

This chain connects TRBV6-5 to TRBJ2-3; perhaps TRBD1 as D (6 bases). Germline V gives CDR1 MNHEY, CDR2 SVGAGI. V was trimmed by 6 bases and J by 2 bases, leaving 15 bases between them. CDR3 length: 15 residues. In nucleotides, the CDR3 is TGTGCCAGCAGATCAACAGGGTTTTACACAGATACGCAGTATTTT. Its translation: CASRSTGFYTDTQYF.

The chain couples TRBV7-8 to TRBJ2-3; D gene unclear. Per the germline V gene, CDR1 is SGHVS and CDR2 is FQNEAQ. The CDR3 totals 14 residues. V lost 1 base and J 6 bases, leaving 11 bases between the germline ends. Written as DNA, the CDR3 is TGTGCCAGCAGCTTAGAGGCCAGGAGCGATACGCAGTATTTT. It yields the protein CASSLEARSDTQYF.

The rearrangement uses TRBV4-1 and TRBJ2-5; D may correspond to TRBD1 or TRBD2 (7 bases each). The CDR3 contains 15 residues. Germline CDR1 is MGHRA and CDR2 is YSYEKL. V was pared by 2 bases and J by 4 bases, with 14 bases between. CDR3 DNA: TGCGCCAGCAGCCAAAGGGGAGGGGGCCGAGAGACCCAGTACTTC. This gives the protein CASSQRGGGRETQYF.

CDR3 amino acids: CASSSPDVLGGETQYF. The CDR3 nucleotides read TGTGCCAGCAGTTCCCCCGACGTCTTAGGGGGGGAGACCCAGTACTTC. V and J are TRBV28 and TRBJ2-5; perhaps D is TRBD1 or TRBD2 (6 bases each). The CDR3 spans 16 residues. The germline V gene encodes CDR1 MDHEN and CDR2 SYDVKM. The ends were cut back, 4 bases at V and 5 bases at J, with 20 bases in the middle.

DNA for the CDR3: TGTGCCAGCAGCGCCAGACCTAGCGGGGACGGCGGGGAGCTGTTTTTT. This sequence encodes CASSARPSGDGGELFF. This rearrangement joins TRBV9 to TRBJ2-2; 9 nucleotides match TRBD2. The trim removed 3 bases at V and 7 bases at J, leaving 10 bases unmatched. Per the germline V gene, CDR1 is SGDLS and CDR2 is YYNGEE. The CDR3 length is 16 residues.

This sequence joins TRBV5-1 and TRBJ2-5; 8 nucleotides agree with TRBD2. From germline, CDR1 is SGHRS and CDR2 YFSETQ. The CDR3 has 16 amino acids. J gave up 5 bases and V 4 bases, and 13 bases lay outside the gene matches. The CDR3 sequence is CASSPATSVGTETQYF. The CDR3 DNA is TGCGCCAGCAGCCCGGCGACTAGCGTGGGGACGGAGACCCAGTACTTC.

The rearrangement joins TRBV11-1 to TRBJ2-2; D is undetermined. The germline gives CDR1 SGHAT, CDR2 FQDESV (reference sequence). The CDR3 is 13 amino acids. V lost 6 bases to trimming and J lost 6 bases, with 11 bases between them. This chain's CDR3 is CASSNVPPGELFF. In DNA, the CDR3 is TGTGCCAGCAGTAACGTACCCCCCGGGGAGCTGTTTTTT.

The gene calls are TRBV6-1 and TRBJ1-3, with 9 positions matching TRBD1. Looked up from germline, CDR1 is MNHNS and CDR2 is SASEGT. V lost 8 bases, J lost 3 bases, and 5 bases stayed unmatched. This CDR3 region has 14 residues. CDR3 residues: CASPGQGLGNTIYF. In nucleotides, the CDR3 is TGTGCCAGCCCGGGACAGGGCCTTGGAAACACCATATATTTT.

CDR3 sequence: CASSEGTGVSYGYTF. CDR3 bases: TGTGCCAGCAGTGAGGGAACAGGGGTCAGCTATGGCTACACCTTC. This chain joins TRBV6-1 and TRBJ1-2; 7 nucleotides match TRBD1. The CDR3 contains 15 residues. The V gene end was trimmed by 3 bases and the J gene end by 4 bases; junction bases not matched to a gene: 8. Per the germline V gene, CDR1 is MNHNS and CDR2 is SASEGT.

The genes are TRBV10-3 and TRBJ1-2; D unclear. CDR1 ENHRY and CDR2 SYGVKD come from the germline V gene. Trimming left V 4 bases short and J 8 bases short, with 14 bases between. The CDR3 contains 13 residues. The CDR3 region is CAISVGKSLGYTF. CDR3 nucleotide sequence: TGTGCCATCAGTGTGGGCAAGTCCTTGGGCTACACCTTC.

J is TRBJ1-5 and V is TRBV28; 8 bases match TRBD1. Losses at the gene ends were 1 base for V and 0 bases for J; bases not matched to a gene: 5. This CDR3 is 17 amino acids long. Germline CDR1 is MDHEN and CDR2 is SYDVKM. The CDR3: CASSLLQTGDSNQPQHF. CDR3 sequence (DNA): TGTGCCAGCAGTTTATTACAGACAGGGGATAGCAATCAGCCCCAGCATTTT.